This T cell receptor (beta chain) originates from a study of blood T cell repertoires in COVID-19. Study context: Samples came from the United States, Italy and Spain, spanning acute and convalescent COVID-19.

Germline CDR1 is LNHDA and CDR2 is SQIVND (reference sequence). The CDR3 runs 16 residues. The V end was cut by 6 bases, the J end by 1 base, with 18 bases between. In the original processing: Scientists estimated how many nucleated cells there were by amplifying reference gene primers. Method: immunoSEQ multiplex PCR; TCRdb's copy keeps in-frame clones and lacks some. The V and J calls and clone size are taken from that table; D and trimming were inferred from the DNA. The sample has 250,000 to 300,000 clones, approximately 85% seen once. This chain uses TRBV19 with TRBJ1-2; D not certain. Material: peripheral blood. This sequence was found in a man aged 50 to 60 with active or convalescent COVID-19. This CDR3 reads CASRPYSSGDNYGYTF. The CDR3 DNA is TGTGCCAGTAGACCCTACAGCAGCGGAGATAACTATGGCTACACCTTC.